This entry features one TCR beta chain sequence. Its antigen is not identified. The sample is drawn from a study of shared clonotypes between healthy human individuals. Study observations and caveats: Rarefaction exposed incomplete sorted-subset sequencing despite large depth.

Each of the donors was a healthy adult who was HIV-negative and had not had a recent acute infection or vaccination. Each sample came from a Caucasian adult donor living in Nashville, Tennessee. Sorted subsets were amplified in replicate PCRs using 200 to 250 ng DNA, 30,000 to 35,000 T cell genomes. Clones were read by immunoSEQ multiplex PCR, and TCRdb kept only the in-frame ones, dropping some. The data contain around 1.4 million clones, 98% to 99% of them singletons. Sequenced sample: naive CD4+ T cells sorted from blood. Subset given: CD45RA+ positively selected. The receptor was isolated from a man aged 30 to 39 in good health.

In DNA, the CDR3 is TGCGCCAGCAGCTTGGGGGACAGGGTCGACGAGCAGTACTTC. It encodes CASSLGDRVDEQYF. This rearrangement joins TRBV5-1 to TRBJ2-7, with 9 nucleotides matching TRBD1. The germline CDR1 and CDR2 sequences are SGHRS and YFSETQ. The CDR3 contains 14 residues. V gave up 0 bases and J gave up 5 bases; unmatched junction bases: 3. The whole variable domain, remainder taken from reference TRBV5-1 and TRBJ2-7, is KAGVTQTPRYLIKTRGQQVTLSCSPISGHRSVSWYQQTPGQGLQFLFEYFSETQRNKGNFPGRFSGRQFSNSRSEMNVSTLELGDSALYLCASSLGDRVDEQYFGPGTRLTVT.